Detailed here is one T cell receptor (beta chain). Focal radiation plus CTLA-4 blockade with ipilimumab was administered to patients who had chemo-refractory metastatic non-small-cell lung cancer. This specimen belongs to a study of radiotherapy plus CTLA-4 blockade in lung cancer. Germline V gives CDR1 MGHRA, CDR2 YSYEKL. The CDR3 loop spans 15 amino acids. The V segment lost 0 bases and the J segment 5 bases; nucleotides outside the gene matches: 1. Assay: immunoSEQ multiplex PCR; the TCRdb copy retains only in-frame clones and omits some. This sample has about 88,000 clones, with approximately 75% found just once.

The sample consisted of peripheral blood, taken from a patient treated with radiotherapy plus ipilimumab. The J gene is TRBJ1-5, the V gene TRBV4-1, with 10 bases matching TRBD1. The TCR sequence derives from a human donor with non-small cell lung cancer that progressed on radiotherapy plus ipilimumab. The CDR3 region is CASSQEGQGYQPQHF. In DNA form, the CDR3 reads TGCGCCAGCAGCCAAGAGGGACAGGGGTATCAGCCCCAGCATTTT.